Each of the 28 T cell receptor beta chains below was sequenced from the same sample in a study of response to subunit inactivated influenza vaccine. TCRdb re-derived calls from the RT-PCR reads in MiXCR, one entry per CDR3 protein. The sample carries more than 450,000 distinct CDR3 sequences, roughly 12% recorded once. The sequencing here drew on PBMCs from blood, taken on the day of vaccination. These receptor sequences come from a man aged 45 to 65 who received an inactivated influenza vaccine.

The table lists this clonotype with a few counts. The CDR3 bases are TGTGCCAGCACATACTACAGGGGGCTTAGATCACCCCTCCACTTT. It codes for CASTYYRGLRSPLHF. The chain combines TRBV6-5 with TRBJ1-6; TRBD1 matches at 9 bases. The CDR3 totals 15 residues. Looked up from germline, CDR1 is MNHEY and CDR2 is SVGAGI. V was clipped by 7 bases and J by 10 bases; unmatched bases: 11.

This clonotype has more than one count but fewer than ten. The chain has TRBV7-6 and TRBJ2-1; a possible D gene is TRBD2 (5 bases). CDR3 length: 16 residues. The V end lost 1 base, the J end lost 2 bases, and 12 bases lay between the germline ends. Germline V gene lookup returns CDR1 SGHVS and CDR2 FNYEAQ. The CDR3 DNA reads TGTGCCAGCAGCTTAGTGGATAGCGTCCCCTACAATGAGCAGTTCTTC. This encodes CASSLVDSVPYNEQFF.

This clonotype appeared many times. The V gene is TRBV7-2, the J gene TRBJ2-7, with D perhaps TRBD2 (6 bases). V gave up 6 bases and J gave up 3 bases, with 12 bases separating them. CDR1 is SGHTA and CDR2 is FQGNSA in the germline V gene. The CDR3 totals 13 residues. CDR3 in amino acids: CASSPGTVYEQYF. The CDR3 DNA reads as TGTGCCAGCAGTCCGGGGACTGTCTACGAGCAGTACTTC.

The chain is built from TRBV6-1 and TRBJ1-6; TRBD1 matches at 8 bases. V dropped 6 bases and J dropped 10; count of bases not matched to a gene: 8. CDR1 and CDR2 (germline): MNHNS, SASEGT. The CDR3 sequence is 14 residues long. The CDR3, as DNA: TGTGCCAGCAGCCTTGGACAGGGTTGGTCACCCCTCCACTTT. Protein sequence: CASSLGQGWSPLHF.

J is TRBJ2-7 and V is TRBV5-1, with 8 bases identical to TRBD1. Germline CDR1 SGHRS, CDR2 YFSETQ. The CDR3 sequence is 14 residues long. V shed 0 bases, J shed 7 bases, and the junction held 6 bases outside the gene matches. The CDR3 loop reads CASSLEAGGWEQYF. CDR3 in DNA: TGCGCCAGCAGCTTGGAGGCAGGGGGCTGGGAGCAGTACTTC.

The V and J genes are TRBV29-1 and TRBJ1-2; D is possibly TRBD1 (6 bases). The CDR3 sequence is 16 residues long. V lost 0 bases and J lost 5, with 19 bases in between. Germline V gene sequence: CDR1 SQVTM, CDR2 ANQGSEA. The CDR3 DNA reads TGCAGCGTTGAAGATCCCGTTGGACAGAGCCTATATGGCTACACCTTC. Residues: CSVEDPVGQSLYGYTF.

The chain joins TRBV7-6 to TRBJ1-2, with D perhaps matching TRBD1 (6 bases). V lost 0 bases, J lost 6 bases, and 11 bases lay in between. The CDR3 has 14 residues. Germline CDR1 and CDR2: SGHVS and FNYEAQ. The CDR3 region is CASSLARGADGYTF. DNA for the CDR3: TGTGCCAGCAGCTTAGCGAGGGGGGCGGATGGCTACACCTTC. Together with reference TRBV7-6 and TRBJ1-2, the CDR3 gives the full variable domain: GAGVSQSPRYKVTKRGQDVALRCDPISGHVSLYWYRQALGQGPEFLTYFNYEAQQDKSGLPNDRFSAERPEGSISTLTIQRTEQRDSAMYRCASSLARGADGYTFGSGTRLTVV.

A few counts support this clonotype. The CDR3, as DNA: TGTGCCACCAGCACCCAAATAGGGGGCCGCAGCTCCTACGAGCAGTACTTC. This translates into CATSTQIGGRSSYEQYF. The V gene is TRBV15, the J gene TRBJ2-7, with TRBD1 matching over 7 bases. The germline V gene has CDR1 LNHNV and CDR2 YYDKDF (reference sequence). V was clipped by 4 bases and J by 0 bases; unmatched bases: 12. CDR3 length: 17 amino acids. Full variable domain (missing parts from reference TRBV15 and TRBJ2-7): DAMVIQNPRYQVTQFGKPVTLSCSQTLNHNVMYWYQQKSSQAPKLLFHYYDKDFNNEADTPDNFQSRRPNTSFCFLDIRSPGLGDTAMYLCATSTQIGGRSSYEQYFGPGTRLTVT.

The chain links TRBV28 to TRBJ2-7, with D unclear. The V end lost 4 bases, the J end lost 1 base, and 14 bases lay between the germline ends. This CDR3 has 15 amino acids. The germline gives CDR1 MDHEN, CDR2 SYDVKM. In DNA, the CDR3 is TGTGCCAGCAGTTCCCCTCAAGCAGCTTCCTACGAGCAGTACTTC. Translation: CASSSPQAASYEQYF. Combining the CDR3 with reference TRBV28 and TRBJ2-7 gives the whole variable domain DVKVTQSSRYLVKRTGEKVFLECVQDMDHENMFWYRQDPGLGLRLIYFSYDVKMKEKGDIPEGYSVSREKKERFSLILESASTNQTSMYLCASSSPQAASYEQYFGPGTRLTVT.

This clonotype was observed a few times. CDR3 loop: CAISEPDSGGAMETQYF. The CDR3 DNA is TGTGCCATCAGTGAGCCCGACAGCGGGGGGGCCATGGAGACCCAGTACTTC. The chain carries TRBV10-3 and TRBJ2-5; 10 nucleotides align to TRBD2. V lost 2 bases, J lost 5 bases, and 11 bases stayed unmatched. Germline CDR1 and CDR2: ENHRY and SYGVKD. This CDR3 is built from 17 residues.

This clonotype was picked up a small number of times. V and J are TRBV12-3 or TRBV12-4 and TRBJ1-5; D possibly corresponds to TRBD1 (5 bases). The CDR3 is 15 residues long. V lost 6 bases to trimming and J lost 3 bases, with 15 bases between them. CDR3 sequence (DNA): TGTGCCAGCAGCACTGTAGGGGCGATCAATCAGCCCCAGCATTTT. The encoded protein is CASSTVGAINQPQHF.

The rearrangement uses TRBV3-1 and TRBJ2-7; 7 positions agree with TRBD2. The CDR3 consists of 15 residues. J lost 2 bases, V lost 3 bases, and 7 bases had no gene match. CDR1 LGHDT and CDR2 YNNKEL come from the germline V gene (reference sequence). CDR3 residues: CASSHLGRAAYEQYF. The CDR3, as DNA: TGTGCCAGCAGCCATTTAGGGAGGGCTGCCTACGAGCAGTACTTC.

The table lists this clonotype with a few counts. The chain uses TRBV7-9 and TRBJ2-7, with D unresolved. Trimming pared 2 bases from V and 0 bases from J, leaving 8 bases between. The CDR3 totals 14 residues. The germline V gene encodes CDR1 SEHNR and CDR2 FQNEAQ (reference sequence). DNA of the CDR3: TGTGCCAGCAGCTTAAGGTCGTTCTCCTACGAGCAGTACTTC. Protein sequence: CASSLRSFSYEQYF.

This clonotype was seen once. The rearrangement uses TRBV19 and TRBJ1-5; D unclear. In germline, CDR1 is LNHDA, CDR2 SQIVND (reference sequence). This CDR3 is 15 amino acids long. Trimming stripped 1 base from V and 4 bases from J, with 11 bases between. The CDR3 region is CASSIGSTVNQPQHF. The CDR3 DNA sequence: TGTGCCAGTAGTATAGGATCGACGGTGAATCAGCCCCAGCATTTT.

A few counts support this clonotype. This chain links TRBV29-1 with TRBJ2-7; TRBD1 might be the D (5 bases). CDR3 length: 13 amino acids. Germline assignment: CDR1 SQVTM and CDR2 ANQGSEA. CDR3 sequence reads: CSTLTHARGEQYF. DNA for the CDR3: TGCAGTACACTGACCCACGCAAGGGGAGAGCAGTACTTC.

The chain combines TRBV4-3 with TRBJ1-5; D is ambiguous. From germline, CDR1 is LGHNA and CDR2 YSLEER. The V and J ends lost 6 bases and 4 bases respectively, with 10 bases between them. The CDR3 totals 13 residues. CDR3 sequence reads: CASSPSPNQPQHF. The DNA for the CDR3 is TGCGCCAGCAGTCCTAGCCCAAATCAGCCCCAGCATTTT.

The genes are TRBV20-1 and TRBJ1-4; D is undetermined. The V gene's germline CDR1 is DFQATT and CDR2 SNEGSKA (reference sequence). V gave up 7 bases and J gave up 3 bases, with 9 bases separating them. This CDR3 is 12 amino acids long. CDR3 amino acids: CSVGVPNEKLFF. CDR3 coding DNA: TGCAGTGTGGGAGTACCTAATGAAAAACTGTTTTTT.

This clonotype was recorded a few times. The chain carries TRBV12-3 or TRBV12-4 and TRBJ2-1, with 12 bases that match TRBD2. The length of the CDR3 is 16 residues. The ends lost 5 bases at V and 8 bases at J; junction bases unmatched: 10. The CDR3: CASSHIPSGGADEQFF. The CDR3 DNA follows: TGTGCCAGCAGTCATATCCCTAGCGGGGGGGCCGATGAGCAGTTCTTC.

In this sample, this clonotype turned up a few times. The chain links TRBV10-3 to TRBJ2-3; TRBD2 agrees at 7 bases. V trimming: 5 bases; J trimming: 1 base; junction bases outside the gene matches: 9. Germline V lookup: CDR1 ENHRY, CDR2 SYGVKD. The CDR3 is 16 residues long. The CDR3 region is CAISRQAGKGTDTQYF. For the CDR3, the DNA is TGTGCCATCAGTCGTCAAGCGGGAAAAGGCACAGATACGCAGTATTTT.

This chain connects TRBV5-6 to TRBJ2-2, with D possibly matching TRBD1 (6 bases). Germline CDR1 SGHDT, CDR2 YYEEEE. This CDR3 is 12 amino acids long. V was clipped by 6 bases and J by 8 bases, with 11 bases between them. CDR3 region: CASTLTGGELFF. Written as DNA, the CDR3 is TGTGCCAGCACATTGACAGGAGGGGAGCTGTTTTTT.

The chain joins TRBV6-1 to TRBJ1-1, with a possible D match to TRBD1 (6 bases). Germline V gene sequence: CDR1 MNHNS, CDR2 SASEGT. This CDR3 is built from 14 residues. Between the trimmed V and J ends, which lost 8 bases and 1 base, there was a span of 14 bases. DNA of the CDR3: TGTGCCAGCCTGATTTGGGGGCCGAACACTGAAGCTTTCTTT. Translation: CASLIWGPNTEAFF.

This clonotype was counted between two and nine times. The V gene is TRBV28, the J gene TRBJ2-7; D remains ambiguous. The V end was cut by 10 bases, the J end by 1 base, with 14 bases between. This CDR3 spans 13 amino acids. The germline gives CDR1 MDHEN, CDR2 SYDVKM. CDR3 amino acids: CATRAVLSYEQYF. CDR3 in DNA: TGTGCCACCCGAGCCGTTCTTTCCTACGAGCAGTACTTC. The full variable domain, its missing parts supplied by reference TRBV28 and TRBJ2-7, is DVKVTQSSRYLVKRTGEKVFLECVQDMDHENMFWYRQDPGLGLRLIYFSYDVKMKEKGDIPEGYSVSREKKERFSLILESASTNQTSMYLCATRAVLSYEQYFGPGTRLTVT.

This chain connects TRBV15 to TRBJ1-1, with D unresolved. V was pared by 0 bases and J by 1 base, with 27 bases between. Germline CDR1 LNHNV, CDR2 YYDKDF (reference sequence). This CDR3 comprises 21 residues. The CDR3, as DNA: TGTGCCACCAGCAGAGATCTCTGGGAAGCTTTTTGGACTGGAGCGAACACTGAAGCTTTCTTT. Translation gives CATSRDLWEAFWTGANTEAFF.

The chain's CDR3 is CASRGTEVYEQYF. CDR3 sequence (DNA): TGTGCCAGCAGAGGGACAGAGGTCTACGAGCAGTACTTC. The chain recombines TRBV27 with TRBJ2-7; 7 bases align to TRBD1. Germline loops: CDR1 MNHEY, CDR2 SMNVEV (reference sequence). The ends lost 6 bases at V and 3 bases at J; junction bases unmatched: 5. There are 13 residues in the CDR3.

The table lists this clonotype with a few counts. The chain uses TRBV5-1 and TRBJ2-1, with D perhaps matching TRBD1 (6 bases). The CDR3 loop spans 15 amino acids. Trimming took 0 bases from V and 6 from J, leaving 13 bases between them. CDR1 and CDR2 from the germline V gene are SGHRS and YFSETQ. CDR3 DNA: TGCGCCAGCAGCTTGGATACAGGGTGGGGCAATGAGCAGTTCTTC. It is translated as CASSLDTGWGNEQFF. The whole variable domain, filled in from reference TRBV5-1 and TRBJ2-1, reads KAGVTQTPRYLIKTRGQQVTLSCSPISGHRSVSWYQQTPGQGLQFLFEYFSETQRNKGNFPGRFSGRQFSNSRSEMNVSTLELGDSALYLCASSLDTGWGNEQFFGPGTRLTVL.

This chain links TRBV6-1 with TRBJ2-1; a possible D gene is TRBD2 (7 bases). The length of the CDR3 is 14 residues. The V end lost 5 bases, the J end lost 9 bases, and 17 bases lay between the germline ends. Germline CDR1 is MNHNS and CDR2 is SASEGT. Here the CDR3 DNA reads TGTGCCAGCAGTCTGGGGGGGGCGCTGATTGAGCAGTTCTTC. It encodes CASSLGGALIEQFF.

This clonotype was seen a few times. The rearrangement joins TRBV7-2 to TRBJ2-3, with TRBD2 matching 7 bases. V lost 11 bases, J lost 1 base, and 9 bases stayed unmatched. Germline assignment: CDR1 SGHTA and CDR2 FQGNSA. The CDR3 length is 14 residues. The CDR3 loop is CASGGSVGTDTQYF. CDR3 bases: TGTGCCTCCGGGGGGAGTGTTGGCACAGATACGCAGTATTTT.

The chain recombines TRBV27 with TRBJ2-7; D remains unclear. Germline loops: CDR1 MNHEY, CDR2 SMNVEV (reference sequence). The CDR3 extends over 14 amino acids. Trimming cost V 2 bases and J 3 bases, with 11 bases left between them. CDR3 sequence: CASSLDHRGYEQYF. The CDR3, as DNA: TGTGCCAGCAGTTTAGACCATAGAGGCTACGAGCAGTACTTC.